There are a few counts of the clone carrying this T cell receptor beta chain. Its cognate antigen is unknown. V lost 2 bases, J lost 12 bases, and 17 bases stayed unmatched. Germline V gives CDR1 DFQATT, CDR2 SNEGSKA (reference sequence). The CDR3 contains 17 residues. One entry per CDR3 protein, called by TCRdb with MiXCR from the 5' RACE reads. Of about 350,000 distinct CDR3 sequences in the sample, roughly 8.4% were seen once. The data belong to a study of T cells after yellow fever vaccination. Study-wide results and caveats: After the booster, approximately 96% of CD4 and 75% to 90% of CD8 primary-response clones were re-detected. From the bulk population, abundant clonotypes could contaminate and appear within FACS-sorted repertoires. A limited proportion of clonotypes was detected within both the CD4 and CD8 compartments. Peaking faster, on day 5 versus 15, the secondary response was nonetheless weaker.

This specimen consisted of PBMCs, obtained about 49 days after the first yellow fever vaccination. The TCR comes from a man aged 18 to 30 who received the YFV17D yellow fever vaccine. The rearrangement uses TRBV20-1 and TRBJ2-1; 12 bases are shared with TRBD1. The CDR3: CSARSVTGTGGFRVQFF. CDR3 DNA sequence: TGCAGTGCTAGAAGCGTAACCGGGACAGGGGGCTTTCGGGTGCAGTTCTTC.